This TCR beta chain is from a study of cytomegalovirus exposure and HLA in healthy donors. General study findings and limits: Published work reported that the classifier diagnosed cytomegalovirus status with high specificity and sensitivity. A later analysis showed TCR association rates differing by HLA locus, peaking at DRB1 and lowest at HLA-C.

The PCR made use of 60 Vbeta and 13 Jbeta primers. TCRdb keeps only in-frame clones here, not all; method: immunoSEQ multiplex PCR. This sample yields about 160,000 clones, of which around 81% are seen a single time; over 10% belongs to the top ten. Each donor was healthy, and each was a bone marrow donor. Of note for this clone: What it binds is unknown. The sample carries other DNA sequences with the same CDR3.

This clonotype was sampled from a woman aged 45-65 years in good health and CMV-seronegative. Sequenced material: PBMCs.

The CDR3 bases are TGTGCCAGCTCACCCCTGCAGGGGAATACCGGGGAGCTGTTTTTT. Translation: CASSPLQGNTGELFF. The genes are TRBV18 and TRBJ2-2; possibly TRBD1 for D (6 bases). Trimming stripped 3 bases from V and 5 bases from J, with 13 bases between. CDR1 and CDR2 from the germline V gene are KGHSH and LQKENI. This CDR3 has 15 residues.